The next 26 T cell receptor beta chains were all read from a single sample in a study of T cells after posttransplantation cyclophosphamide. Sequenced by immunoSEQ multiplex PCR; TCRdb stores in-frame clones only, minus some. The sample lists tens of thousands of clones, 92% seen once, with 3% to 3.5% in the top ten. Sequencing input: PBMCs. The receptors derive from a woman aged 50 to 65 in good health and a related stem cell transplant donor.

The V gene is TRBV15, the J gene TRBJ1-1; possible D gene TRBD1, 5 bases. Germline CDR1 and CDR2: LNHNV and YYDKDF (reference sequence). The CDR3 length is 14 residues. The V end was cut by 1 base, the J end by 8 bases, with 14 bases between. The CDR3 DNA follows: TGTGCCACCAGCAGAGTCCACCAGGGAGGCGAAGCTTTCTTT. This codes for CATSRVHQGGEAFF.

The table lists this clone with a count of one. The chain links TRBV28 to TRBJ1-1, with a weak D call TRBD1 (5 bases). There are 14 residues in the CDR3. V was trimmed by 6 bases and J by 6 bases, leaving 17 bases between them. CDR1 is MDHEN and CDR2 is SYDVKM in the germline V gene. CDR3 amino acids: CASSRGGGSSEAFF. The CDR3 nucleotides are TGTGCCAGCAGCCGCGGGGGGGGGTCCTCTGAAGCTTTCTTT.

CDR3 sequence: CASSLVSRQGSYTF. The DNA for the CDR3 is TGTGCCAGCAGCTTAGTTTCGCGACAGGGAAGTTACACCTTC. The V gene is TRBV7-9, the J gene TRBJ1-2, with TRBD1 identical over 7 bases. The CDR3 extends over 14 amino acids. Germline trimming cut 1 base from V and 11 bases from J; bases unmatched to any gene: 10. Germline CDR1 reads SEHNR; CDR2 reads FQNEAQ (reference sequence).

The CDR3 nucleotides are TGCAGCGTTGGGAGTGCGGGAGGGTCCTACAATGAGCAGTTCTTC. Amino acid sequence: CSVGSAGGSYNEQFF. The chain joins TRBV29-1 to TRBJ2-1; 9 bases fit TRBD2. There are 15 residues in the CDR3. Germline loops: CDR1 SQVTM, CDR2 ANQGSEA. Germline trimming cut 4 bases from V and 1 base from J; bases unmatched to any gene: 5.

This rearrangement joins TRBV9 to TRBJ1-6; 7 bases fit TRBD1. There are 15 residues in the CDR3. The germline CDR1 and CDR2 sequences are SGDLS and YYNGEE. The J segment lost 9 bases and the V segment lost 0 bases, leaving 6 bases of the junction unmatched. The CDR3 reads CASSVEGAPVSPLHF. Here the CDR3 DNA reads TGTGCCAGCAGCGTAGAGGGGGCGCCTGTTTCACCCCTCCACTTT.

A single count supports this clone. This rearrangement joins TRBV10-2 to TRBJ2-3, with 13 bases fitting TRBD2. CDR3 size: 20 residues. The trim removed 4 bases at V and 1 base at J, leaving 14 bases unmatched. The germline CDR1 and CDR2 sequences are WSHSY and SAAADI. The CDR3, as DNA: TGCGCCAGCAGTGTCACTAGCGGGGGGGCCGTTGGGACTGGCACAGATACGCAGTATTTT. Translated, it gives CASSVTSGGAVGTGTDTQYF.

This clone was recorded once. The J gene is TRBJ1-2, the V gene TRBV10-3, with 9 bases identical to TRBD1. The CDR3 has 13 amino acids. The germline gives CDR1 ENHRY, CDR2 SYGVKD. The V segment lost 6 bases and the J segment 7 bases; nucleotides outside the gene matches: 6. CDR3 region: CAISIGTGSGYTF. The CDR3 coding sequence is TGTGCCATCAGCATAGGGACAGGGAGTGGCTACACCTTC.

This chain links TRBV12-5 with TRBJ1-6; 7 bases agree with TRBD1. In germline, CDR1 is LGHNT, CDR2 FRNRAP. The length of the CDR3 is 15 residues. V trimming: 1 base; J trimming: 6 bases; junction bases outside the gene matches: 3. The CDR3 nucleotides read TGTGCTAGTGGTTTGGAGGGGGCCTCTAATTCACCCCTCCACTTT. Protein sequence: CASGLEGASNSPLHF.

The CDR3 protein is CASSWQGDLYGYTF. CDR3 coding DNA: TGTGCCAGTAGTTGGCAGGGGGATCTGTATGGCTACACCTTC. V usage is TRBV19 and J usage is TRBJ1-2; 7 nucleotides match TRBD1. Germline CDR1 is LNHDA and CDR2 is SQIVND (reference sequence). The CDR3 is 14 amino acids. With 5 bases clipped from V and 5 bases from J, the junction kept 8 bases outside the gene matches.

The chain uses TRBV5-6 and TRBJ1-1; TRBD1 is a possible D gene (6 bases). Trimming took 0 bases from V and 4 from J, leaving 10 bases between them. From germline, CDR1 is SGHDT and CDR2 YYEEEE. The length of the CDR3 is 14 residues. CDR3 sequence reads: CASSLVARGTEAFF. CDR3 sequence (DNA): TGTGCCAGCAGCTTGGTTGCCAGGGGCACTGAAGCTTTCTTT.

V and J are TRBV5-6 and TRBJ1-2; no firm D call. Germline assignment: CDR1 SGHDT and CDR2 YYEEEE. The V gene lost 3 bases and the J gene lost 4 bases, with 13 bases spanning the gap. The CDR3 extends over 14 amino acids. The CDR3 loop is CASSSVGRGYGYTF. DNA for the CDR3: TGTGCCAGCAGCTCCGTTGGACGGGGCTATGGCTACACCTTC. The full variable domain, completed using reference TRBV5-6 and TRBJ1-2, is DAGVTQSPTHLIKTRGQQVTLRCSPKSGHDTVSWYQQALGQGPQFIFQYYEEEERQRGNFPDRFSGHQFPNYSSELNVNALLLGDSALYLCASSSVGRGYGYTFGSGTRLTVV.

The chain couples TRBV19 to TRBJ2-7; the D gene is possibly TRBD2 (6 bases). Germline V lookup: CDR1 LNHDA, CDR2 SQIVND (reference sequence). V gave up 4 bases and J gave up 7 bases, with 11 bases separating them. This CDR3 has 12 residues. The CDR3 coding sequence is TGTGCCAGTAGTACGGGGGATTTTGAGCAGTACTTC. Protein product: CASSTGDFEQYF.

The rearrangement uses TRBV5-1 and TRBJ1-3; TRBD1 matches at 8 bases. This CDR3 is built from 16 residues. V lost 3 bases and J lost 4; bases outside the gene matches: 9. CDR1 is SGHRS and CDR2 is YFSETQ in the germline V gene. CDR3: CASSSQGDQRGNTIYF. DNA for the CDR3: TGCGCCAGCAGCTCACAGGGGGATCAAAGGGGAAACACCATATATTTT.

The chain has TRBV18 and TRBJ1-3; 8 nucleotides align to TRBD1. Per the germline V gene, CDR1 is KGHSH and CDR2 is LQKENI. The CDR3 contains 15 residues. The J segment lost 1 base and the V segment lost 4 bases, leaving 3 bases of the junction unmatched. In DNA, the CDR3 is TGTGCCAGCTCACAACGGACAGGGTCTGGAAACACCATATATTTT. Protein sequence: CASSQRTGSGNTIYF.

This sequence joins TRBV4-1 and TRBJ2-3; the match to TRBD2 covers 14 bases. CDR1 and CDR2 (germline): MGHRA, YSYEKL. V trimming: 2 bases; J trimming: 0 bases; junction bases outside the gene matches: 7. CDR3 size: 19 residues. This chain's CDR3 is CASSQFGLAGGSSTDTQYF. In DNA, the CDR3 is TGCGCCAGCAGCCAATTTGGACTAGCGGGAGGTTCTAGCACAGATACGCAGTATTTT.

For the CDR3, the DNA is TGTGCCAGCAGCCGGGTCGGGAGCGGGGGGTACAATGAGCAGTTCTTC. Its translation: CASSRVGSGGYNEQFF. The chain links TRBV5-5 to TRBJ2-1; TRBD2 matches 9 bases. Germline values: CDR1 SGHKS, CDR2 YYEKEE (reference sequence). V was clipped by 4 bases and J by 4 bases; unmatched bases: 9. The CDR3 length is 16 residues.

This clone was observed a handful of times. The genes are TRBV27 and TRBJ2-1; D possibly corresponds to TRBD2 (5 bases). The CDR3 consists of 13 residues. Germline V gene sequence: CDR1 MNHEY, CDR2 SMNVEV (reference sequence). V was shortened by 5 bases and J by 6 bases, with 11 bases between the two germline ends. The CDR3 DNA is TGTGCCAGCAGTGACTATCTGTTCAATGAGCAGTTCTTC. Amino acids: CASSDYLFNEQFF.

This rearrangement joins TRBV30 to TRBJ2-1; 8 bases agree with TRBD2. The CDR3 extends over 15 amino acids. Germline V gene lookup returns CDR1 GTSNPN and CDR2 SVGIG (reference sequence). The V gene end was trimmed by 0 bases and the J gene end by 7 bases; junction bases not matched to a gene: 8. In nucleotides, the CDR3 is TGTGCCTGGAGTGTACCCAGCGGGAGTTATAATGAGCAGTTCTTC. Its translation: CAWSVPSGSYNEQFF.

This rearrangement joins TRBV28 to TRBJ1-6; TRBD1 is a possible D gene (6 bases). Trimming took 3 bases from V and 4 from J, leaving 16 bases between them. Germline V gene lookup returns CDR1 MDHEN and CDR2 SYDVKM. This CDR3 is built from 17 residues. In DNA, the CDR3 is TGTGCCAGCAGTTTTTTCTCCAAGAGGGGGTATAATTCACCCCTCCACTTT. It encodes CASSFFSKRGYNSPLHF.

The chain joins TRBV25-1 to TRBJ2-2; TRBD2 agrees at 9 bases. V dropped 2 bases and J dropped 7; count of bases not matched to a gene: 2. From germline, CDR1 is MGHDK and CDR2 SYGVNS. This CDR3 is built from 14 residues. The CDR3 sequence is CASSEVAGVGELFF. CDR3 sequence (DNA): TGTGCCAGCAGTGAAGTAGCGGGAGTCGGGGAGCTGTTTTTT.

The genes are TRBV30 and TRBJ2-7; the D gene is possibly TRBD1 (6 bases). Germline values: CDR1 GTSNPN, CDR2 SVGIG (reference sequence). CDR3 size: 13 residues. Deletions cut 2 bases from V and 3 bases from J, with 11 bases between. The CDR3: CAWSLPTGYEQYF. CDR3 bases: TGTGCCTGGAGTCTCCCGACAGGCTACGAGCAGTACTTC.

The V call is TRBV19, the J call TRBJ2-7; 9 bases agree with TRBD2. V lost 3 bases and J lost 4; bases outside the gene matches: 10. Germline V gene lookup returns CDR1 LNHDA and CDR2 SQIVND (reference sequence). This CDR3 contains 16 residues. DNA of the CDR3: TGTGCCAGTAGTATTGGTGGCGGGAGGGCCAGTTACGAGCAGTACTTC. Protein product: CASSIGGGRASYEQYF.

The rearrangement joins TRBV11-3 to TRBJ2-2, with TRBD1 identical over 9 bases. This CDR3 has 17 amino acids. J gave up 8 bases and V 3 bases, and 13 bases lay outside the gene matches. The germline V gene encodes CDR1 SGHNT and CDR2 YENEEA. For the CDR3, the DNA is TGTGCCAGCAGCTTGGACCGGGACAGGGTATTAGCGGGGGAGCTGTTTTTT. This sequence encodes CASSLDRDRVLAGELFF.

The chain carries TRBV10-3 and TRBJ2-1; tentative D call: TRBD2 (6 bases). This CDR3 has 15 amino acids. Between the trimmed V and J ends, which lost 3 bases and 2 bases, there was a span of 11 bases. Germline CDR1 reads ENHRY; CDR2 reads SYGVKD. The CDR3 here is CAISERGLTYNEQFF. The DNA of the CDR3 is TGTGCCATCAGTGAAAGAGGACTAACCTACAATGAGCAGTTCTTC.

The genes are TRBV28 and TRBJ2-2; 9 bases are a match to TRBD1. There are 15 residues in the CDR3. Per the germline V gene, CDR1 is MDHEN and CDR2 is SYDVKM. Trimming cost V 6 bases and J 2 bases; bases outside gene matches: 4. DNA of the CDR3: TGTGCCAGCAGCACAGGGGGCGAAAACACCGGGGAGCTGTTTTTT. It yields the protein CASSTGGENTGELFF. The complete variable domain, with remaining parts taken from reference TRBV28 and TRBJ2-2, reads DVKVTQSSRYLVKRTGEKVFLECVQDMDHENMFWYRQDPGLGLRLIYFSYDVKMKEKGDIPEGYSVSREKKERFSLILESASTNQTSMYLCASSTGGENTGELFFGEGSRLTVL.

This rearrangement joins TRBV2 to TRBJ2-1, with 13 positions matching TRBD2. V was pared by 2 bases and J by 10 bases, with 8 bases of the junction left unmatched. The germline V gene has CDR1 SNHLY and CDR2 FYNNEI. This CDR3 is built from 16 residues. The CDR3 sequence: CASSEQLAGGSGEQFF. The CDR3 nucleotides are TGTGCCAGCAGTGAACAACTAGCGGGGGGGTCTGGGGAGCAGTTCTTC.